A selection of T cell receptor beta chains follows, all from one sample in a study of Ad26.COV2.S vaccination and SARS-CoV-2 variants. TCRdb's copy holds only in-frame clones and misses some; the assay was immunoSEQ multiplex PCR. The sample shows roughly 450,000 clones, more than 80% of them seen only once. The sample in question was peripheral blood, obtained in a trial of Ad26.COV2.S vaccine versus placebo. The receptors stem from a person aged 18 to 59 who received the Ad26.COV2.S COVID-19 vaccine or a placebo. The CDR3 runs from the conserved cysteine through the conserved F or W. A D gene is named only where the DNA matches it firmly. The size field is filled for only some rows; it gives once, few, many or a size class.

TGTGCCAGCTCTCTCCCGGGACAGGGCTACGAGCAGTACTTC	CASSLPGQGYEQYF	.	TRBV18	TRBD1	TRBJ2-7
TGTGCCACTAGGGGGGCTGGGGCCAACGTCCTGACTTTC	CATRGAGANVLTF	.	TRBV25-1	.	TRBJ2-6
TGTGCCAGCAGCTTAGCGAGTCATCCGGTACAGGGGAACACTGAAGCTTTCTTT	CASSLASHPVQGNTEAFF	.	TRBV7-9	.	TRBJ1-1
TGTGCCAGCTCACCGGCTAGCGGTACCTACGAGCAGTACTTC	CASSPASGTYEQYF	.	TRBV18	TRBD2	TRBJ2-7
TGTGCCAGCAGTCCATCACAGGGGCAGGGGAGCACAGATACGCAGTATTTT	CASSPSQGQGSTDTQYF	.	TRBV28	TRBD1	TRBJ2-3
TGTGCCAGCAGCTATTCCGGGACTAGCGGCAAGGCCCAATACTTC	CASSYSGTSGKAQYF	.	TRBV5-4	TRBD2	TRBJ2-5
TGCGCCAGCAGTCGGGAGAAATTAGAGACCCAGTACTTC	CASSREKLETQYF	.	TRBV5-1	.	TRBJ2-5
TGCGCCAGCAGCCAAGGTTCGACGGACTTCGGCACTGAAGCTTTCTTT	CASSQGSTDFGTEAFF	.	TRBV4-1	.	TRBJ1-1
TGCGCCAGCAGCCTGGCTAGCGGTGATTACAATGAGCAGTTCTTC	CASSLASGDYNEQFF	.	TRBV5-1	TRBD2	TRBJ2-1
TGTGCCTGGAACGGGTTAGATACGCAGTATTTT	CAWNGLDTQYF	.	TRBV30	.	TRBJ2-3
TGTGCCTGGAGGGGCAGTCGGAATTCACCCCTCCACTTT	CAWRGSRNSPLHF	.	TRBV30	.	TRBJ1-6
TGCAGTGCTAGTGTACAGGGTGGGGGAAACACCATATATTTT	CSASVQGGGNTIYF	once	TRBV20-1	.	TRBJ1-3
TGTGCCAGCAGCTTATTCCCACTTCTCACAGATACGCAGTATTTT	CASSLFPLLTDTQYF	few	TRBV11-2	.	TRBJ2-3
TGTGCCAGCAGTTTCCGCAGCGGTTTCTCTGGGGCCAACGTCCTGACTTTC	CASSFRSGFSGANVLTF	.	TRBV28	.	TRBJ2-6